The clone carrying this T cell receptor beta chain occurred a few times. The cDNA had a unique molecular identifier and a template-switch universal primer site. TCRdb reanalysed the 5' RACE reads using MiXCR and keeps one entry per CDR3 protein. The sample has approximately 190,000 distinct CDR3 sequences, more than 15% seen once; the top ten hold over 35%. These data belong to a study of identical twins. CDR3 length: 15 residues. Germline V gene sequence: CDR1 MNHEY, CDR2 SMNVEV (reference sequence). J gave up 7 bases and V 3 bases, and 8 bases lay outside the gene matches. These data were also reused for a study on T cells expressing NK-cell markers.

Sequenced input: CD8+ T cells sorted from blood. V gene TRBV27 combines with J gene TRBJ2-1, with 8 bases identical to TRBD1. The TCR sequence derives from a woman aged 18-29 years in good health. The CDR3 DNA follows: TGTGCCAGCAGTTTCTGGCAGGGGGCAGGGAATGAGCAGTTCTTC. As protein: CASSFWQGAGNEQFF.